This T cell receptor (beta chain) originates from a study of blood T cell repertoires in COVID-19. TCRdb's copy holds only in-frame clones and misses some; the assay was immunoSEQ multiplex PCR. There are roughly 110,000 clones in the sample; roughly 84% occur only once, and approximately 1.5% lies in the top ten. The CDR3 is made up of 15 amino acids. V lost 6 bases and J 3 bases, leaving 15 bases between the germline ends. Germline V gene sequence: CDR1 MNHEY, CDR2 SVGAGI. Sequences were obtained from peripheral blood. The V call is TRBV6-5, the J call TRBJ2-1; D is ambiguous. The receptor comes from a man aged 35 to 55 with acute or convalescent COVID-19. The DNA for the CDR3 is TGTGCCAGCAGATTCACCAGGCAGTACTACAATGAGCAGTTCTTC. Encoded protein: CASRFTRQYYNEQFF.